The subject of this entry is one T cell receptor beta chain. As processed by the authors: Between about 23,224 and 700,000 TCRs appeared in each sample, and the median stood at approximately 100,000. A single record per CDR3 protein comes from TCRdb applying MiXCR to the RACE reads. V and J calls and clone size were set by TCRdb, not the authors. The sample yields about 170,000 distinct CDR3 sequences, 25% to 30% seen once. The data are from a study of human T cells and chemical hapten exposure. The germline V gene encodes CDR1 SGHAT and CDR2 FQNNGV. The CDR3 is made up of 16 amino acids. V lost 1 base, J lost 6 bases, and 18 bases lay in between. The time point was: patch test 3, about 24 weeks after DPC sensitization. Regarding treatment: therapeutic diphenylcyclopropenone sensitization with weekly scalp DPC.

The sequencing here drew on whole blood, taken in connection with sensitization to the hapten diphenylcyclopropenone (DPC). The chain uses TRBV11-2 and TRBJ2-5, with D perhaps TRBD1 (6 bases). The receptor was derived from a woman younger than 30 with alopecia areata. Some clones in this sample may be carry-over from other donors' samples. The DNA of the CDR3 is TGTGCCAGCAGCTTAGCCCGTACCCAGGGGATCCAGACCCAGTACTTC. Residues: CASSLARTQGIQTQYF. Using reference TRBV11-2 and TRBJ2-5 for the parts outside the CDR3, the full variable domain is EAGVAQSPRYKIIEKRQSVAFWCNPISGHATLYWYQQILGQGPKLLIQFQNNGVVDDSQLPKDRFSAERLKGVDSTLKIQPAKLEDSAVYLCASSLARTQGIQTQYFGPGTRLLVL.